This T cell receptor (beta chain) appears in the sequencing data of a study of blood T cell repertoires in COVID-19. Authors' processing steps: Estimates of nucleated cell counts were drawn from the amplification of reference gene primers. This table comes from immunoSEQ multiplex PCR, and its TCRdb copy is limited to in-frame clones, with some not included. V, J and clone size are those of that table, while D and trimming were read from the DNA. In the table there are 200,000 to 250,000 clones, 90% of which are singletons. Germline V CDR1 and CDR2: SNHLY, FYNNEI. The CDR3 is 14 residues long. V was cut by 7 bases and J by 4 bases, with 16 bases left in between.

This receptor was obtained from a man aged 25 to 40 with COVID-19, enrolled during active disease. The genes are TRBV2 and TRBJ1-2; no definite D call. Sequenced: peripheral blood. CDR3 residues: CASIIRRGGYGYTF. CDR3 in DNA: TGTGCCAGCATTATTAGGCGGGGAGGCTATGGCTACACCTTC.